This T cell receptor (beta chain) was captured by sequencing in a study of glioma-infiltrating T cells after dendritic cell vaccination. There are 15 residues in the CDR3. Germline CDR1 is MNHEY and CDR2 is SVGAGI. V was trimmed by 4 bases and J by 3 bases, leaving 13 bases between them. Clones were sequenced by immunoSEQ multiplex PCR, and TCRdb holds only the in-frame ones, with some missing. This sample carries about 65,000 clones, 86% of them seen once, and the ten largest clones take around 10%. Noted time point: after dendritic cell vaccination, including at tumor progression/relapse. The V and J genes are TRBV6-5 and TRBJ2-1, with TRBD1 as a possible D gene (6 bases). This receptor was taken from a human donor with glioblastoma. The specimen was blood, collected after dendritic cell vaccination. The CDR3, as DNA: TGTGCCAGCAGTTCCATACAGGGTTTCTACAATGAGCAGTTCTTC. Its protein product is CASSSIQGFYNEQFF.